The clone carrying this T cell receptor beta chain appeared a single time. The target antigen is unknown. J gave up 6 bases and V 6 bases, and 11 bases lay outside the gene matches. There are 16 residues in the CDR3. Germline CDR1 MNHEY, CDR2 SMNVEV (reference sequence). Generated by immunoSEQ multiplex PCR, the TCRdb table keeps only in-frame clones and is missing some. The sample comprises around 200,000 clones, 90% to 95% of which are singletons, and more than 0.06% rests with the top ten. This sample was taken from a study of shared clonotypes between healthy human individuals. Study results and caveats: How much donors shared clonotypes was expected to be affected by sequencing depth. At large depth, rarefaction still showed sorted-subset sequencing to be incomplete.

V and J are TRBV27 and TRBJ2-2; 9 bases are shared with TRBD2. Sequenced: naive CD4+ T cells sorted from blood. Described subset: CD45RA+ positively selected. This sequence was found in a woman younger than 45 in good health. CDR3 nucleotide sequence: TGTGCCAGCAGACGTAGCGGGAGTGCTTCGGCCGGGGAGCTGTTTTTT. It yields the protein CASRRSGSASAGELFF.